This T cell receptor (beta chain) comes out of a study of OX40 agonist ivuxolimab in advanced cancers. About the research overall: Dose-escalation subjects each had hepatocellular carcinoma, melanoma, renal cell or head and neck cancer.

TCRdb's copy holds only in-frame clones and misses some; the assay was immunoSEQ multiplex PCR. The sample lists more than 20,000 clones, around 78% occurring once. Study outcomes and limitations: Expanded peripheral T cells had an undetermined antigen specificity. The mean number of expanded clones was higher in CD8+ T cells than in CD4+.

This clone showed up just once. Antigen: not known. From germline, CDR1 is MNHNY and CDR2 SVGAGI (reference sequence). The ends were cut back, 5 bases at V and 2 bases at J, with 15 bases in the middle. The CDR3 runs 15 residues. Anyone with autoimmune disease history or systemic immunosuppression was excluded. Material: CD4+ or CD8+ T cells sorted from blood, obtained in a trial of the OX40 agonist ivuxolimab. This clonotype was sampled from an adult with an advanced solid tumor such as melanoma, head and neck, liver or kidney cancer. The chain is built from TRBV6-6 and TRBJ2-5, with D uncertain. CDR3 residues: CASSPFDTEQETQYF. For the CDR3, the DNA is TGTGCCAGCAGTCCCTTTGACACGGAACAAGAGACCCAGTACTTC.